This T cell receptor (beta chain) appears in the sequencing data of a study of vaccination effects on CD4 cells after COVID-19. Study-level results: The vaccine-induced clones of healthy vaccinees included only 1 of 255 that cross-reacted with common cold coronaviruses.

Germline loops: CDR1 SGHTS, CDR2 YDEGEE. The CDR3 is 14 amino acids. The germline V and J ends were trimmed by 6 bases and 3 bases, with 16 bases remaining between them. The ViraFEST assay expanded antigen-specific CD4+ T cells with viral peptide pools before sequencing. Following 10 days of culture, CD4+ T cells were isolated. Vaccination of participants consisted of two doses of either the BNT162b2 or mRNA-1273 vaccine. Wells each received over 1.5 million PBMC, cultured with about 10 IU/ml IL-2 and around 10 ug/ml peptides. Produced via immunoSEQ multiplex PCR; TCRdb's table is partial and in-frame only. The table includes roughly 71,000 clones, 76% detected once. Comment on this clone: Its antigen is currently unknown.

V and J are TRBV5-8 and TRBJ2-7; a possible D gene is TRBD1 (5 bases). The TCR sequence derives from a human donor who received a COVID-19 vaccine. The material was CD4+ T cells from PBMCs cultured with HCoV-OC43 spike peptides, obtained after COVID-19 vaccination. This sample's subset: HCoV-OC43 spike overlapping peptide pool stimulation. CDR3 protein: CASTRQGWGYEQYV. The CDR3 nucleotides are TGTGCCAGCACGCGGCAGGGATGGGGCTACGAGCAGTACGTC.